The 20 T cell receptor beta chains below were found in one sample sequenced in a study of cytomegalovirus exposure and HLA in healthy donors listed by TCRdb under 2017. Library preparation employed the immunoSEQ multiplex PCR assay. A mixture of 60 forward primers for TCR Vbeta segments and 13 reverse primers for TCR Jbeta segments was used in the multiplex PCR. Sourced from immuneACCESS, this table was stored by TCRdb with only in-frame sequences that have V and J called. A share of the clones is absent; for the studies checked, an unresolved V gene accounts for under half, and the remainder has no known explanation. This sample gives about 140,000 clones in total; 70% of them show up just once. The ten largest clones take up under 2% of the sample. The sequenced material came from PBMCs. These receptors came from a woman in her twenties or thirties in good health and CMV-seronegative.

The CDR3: CASSLGDPGLAASTDTQYF. In DNA form, the CDR3 reads TGCGCCAGCAGCTTGGGGGACCCGGGACTAGCGGCTAGCACAGATACGCAGTATTTT. The chain is built from TRBV5-1 and TRBJ2-3, with TRBD2 identical over 11 bases. J was trimmed by 0 bases and V by 0 bases; bases with no gene match: 9. Germline V gene data show CDR1 as SGHRS and CDR2 as YFSETQ. The CDR3 is made up of 19 amino acids.

Concerning this clone itself: This specimen includes other DNA sequences encoding the same CDR3. The rearrangement uses TRBV5-1 and TRBJ1-4, with 10 bases that match TRBD1. V dropped 0 bases and J dropped 7; count of bases not matched to a gene: 0. The CDR3 is 14 amino acids. Germline values: CDR1 SGHRS, CDR2 YFSETQ. The CDR3 DNA follows: TGCGCCAGCAGCTTGGGACAGGGGGCTGAAAAACTGTTTTTT. This codes for CASSLGQGAEKLFF.

The chain couples TRBV2 to TRBJ2-2, with D unclear. The CDR3 consists of 12 residues. V was shortened by 4 bases and J by 8 bases, with 8 bases between the two germline ends. CDR1 is SNHLY and CDR2 is FYNNEI in the germline V gene. CDR3 bases: TGTGCCAGCAGTGGCCAAACAGGGGAGCTGTTTTTT. This encodes CASSGQTGELFF.

The rearrangement uses TRBV2 and TRBJ2-7; D is unresolved. Germline loops: CDR1 SNHLY, CDR2 FYNNEI. The CDR3 sequence is 13 residues long. Deletions cut 2 bases from V and 6 bases from J, with 11 bases between. CDR3 nucleotide sequence: TGTGCCAGCAGTGAATTGATAGCTTCCGAGCAGTACTTC. This gives the protein CASSELIASEQYF.

The rearrangement joins TRBV7-3 to TRBJ2-7; 11 bases are shared with TRBD2. V gave up 5 bases and J gave up 5 bases; unmatched junction bases: 14. Germline-derived CDR1 and CDR2 are SGHTA and FQGTGA. This CDR3 comprises 17 residues. CDR3 residues: CASSPTSGGLKTHEQYV. The DNA of the CDR3 is TGTGCCAGCAGCCCAACTAGCGGGGGCCTAAAGACCCACGAGCAGTACGTC.

This sequence joins TRBV5-1 and TRBJ1-2, with D perhaps TRBD1 (6 bases). Germline V gene data show CDR1 as SGHRS and CDR2 as YFSETQ. This CDR3 has 15 amino acids. The ends were cut back, 4 bases at V and 8 bases at J, with 21 bases in the middle. The CDR3 DNA follows: TGCGCCAGCAGCCTAGGGACAAACCTACCGGGAGGCTACACCTTC. Amino acid sequence: CASSLGTNLPGGYTF. The full variable domain, with the rest looked up from reference TRBV5-1 and TRBJ1-2, is KAGVTQTPRYLIKTRGQQVTLSCSPISGHRSVSWYQQTPGQGLQFLFEYFSETQRNKGNFPGRFSGRQFSNSRSEMNVSTLELGDSALYLCASSLGTNLPGGYTFGSGTRLTVV.

The chain uses TRBV14 and TRBJ1-5; 10 bases map to TRBD1. This CDR3 spans 15 amino acids. Trimming removed 1 base from V and 6 bases from J; junction bases left unmatched: 3. From germline, CDR1 is SGHDN and CDR2 FVKESK. CDR3: CASSQGGTGVQPQHF. The CDR3, as DNA: TGTGCCAGCAGCCAAGGGGGGACAGGGGTTCAGCCCCAGCATTTT.

The CDR3 DNA reads as TGTGCCAGCAGCCCCCTGGAGGGACGAGGGGAAAAACTGTTTTTT. It translates to CASSPLEGRGEKLFF. The gene calls are TRBV4-2 and TRBJ1-4, with D tentatively TRBD1 (5 bases). The CDR3 covers 15 residues. V lost 4 bases and J 8 bases, leaving 17 bases between the germline ends. Germline CDR1 LGHNA, CDR2 YNFKEQ.

This clone turned up a few times. The chain carries TRBV13 and TRBJ1-1; D unresolved. Germline loops: CDR1 PRHDT, CDR2 FYEKMQ (reference sequence). The CDR3 is made up of 13 amino acids. V was cut by 4 bases and J by 1 base, with 7 bases left in between. CDR3 sequence reads: CASSSPQNTEAFF. In DNA, the CDR3 is TGTGCCAGCAGCTCCCCACAGAACACTGAAGCTTTCTTT.

This clone was seen a few times. The CDR3 sequence is CASTGRGGSYNEQFF. DNA of the CDR3: TGTGCCAGCACCGGGAGGGGGGGTTCCTACAATGAGCAGTTCTTC. The chain has TRBV6-5 and TRBJ2-1; 8 bases agree with TRBD2. The CDR3 sequence is 15 residues long. J was trimmed by 1 base and V by 7 bases; bases with no gene match: 6. From germline, CDR1 is MNHEY and CDR2 SVGAGI.

The chain combines TRBV6-5 with TRBJ2-7; 8 positions match TRBD1. V lost 4 bases, J lost 6 bases, and 8 bases stayed unmatched. The CDR3 runs to 14 residues. Per germline, CDR1 MNHEY and CDR2 SVGAGI. The CDR3 spells CASSSDRGRFEQYV. As DNA, the CDR3 is TGTGCCAGCAGTTCCGACAGGGGCCGGTTCGAGCAGTACGTC.

The chain is built from TRBV5-1 and TRBJ2-2; 11 nucleotides align to TRBD1. Looked up from germline, CDR1 is SGHRS and CDR2 is YFSETQ. The CDR3 contains 17 residues. The trim removed 7 bases at V and 6 bases at J, leaving 14 bases unmatched. CDR3 in amino acids: CASSLGQGAISSGELFF. DNA for the CDR3: TGCGCCAGCTCCTTAGGACAGGGGGCGATTTCATCCGGGGAGCTGTTTTTT.

The chain employs TRBV30 and TRBJ2-7; 8 positions match TRBD1. The CDR3 consists of 16 residues. CDR1 GTSNPN and CDR2 SVGIG come from the germline V gene (reference sequence). V shed 5 bases and J 4 bases; nucleotides not matched to a gene: 16. The CDR3 sequence is CAWGGRQGRPLYEQYV. CDR3 sequence (DNA): TGTGCCTGGGGGGGACGACAGGGGAGGCCTCTTTACGAGCAGTACGTC.

The chain employs TRBV7-6 and TRBJ2-1; the match to TRBD2 covers 7 bases. CDR1 is SGHVS and CDR2 is FNYEAQ in the germline V gene. The length of the CDR3 is 15 residues. The V and J ends lost 1 base and 4 bases, in that order; junction bases with no gene match: 4. The CDR3 sequence: CASSLDVGGYNEQFF. The CDR3 DNA follows: TGTGCCAGCAGCTTAGATGTGGGAGGGTACAATGAGCAGTTCTTC.

The rearrangement joins TRBV5-4 to TRBJ2-3; TRBD2 agrees at 8 bases. This CDR3 spans 14 amino acids. In germline, CDR1 is SGHNT, CDR2 YYREEE (reference sequence). V gave up 2 bases and J gave up 4 bases; unmatched junction bases: 3. The CDR3 DNA is TGTGCCAGCAGCTTTAGCGGGGCGGCAGATACGCAGTATTTT. It codes for CASSFSGAADTQYF.

This clone appeared a single time. V usage is TRBV29-1 and J usage is TRBJ2-5; D might be TRBD1 (5 bases). This CDR3 comprises 12 residues. Germline V gene data show CDR1 as SQVTM and CDR2 as ANQGSEA. Trimming shortened V by 7 bases and J by 2 bases, and 11 bases separated the two germline ends. The CDR3 region is CSGSQVQETQYF. In nucleotides, the CDR3 is TGCAGCGGGTCACAGGTGCAAGAGACCCAGTACTTC.

This chain uses TRBV6-1 with TRBJ1-1; 7 nucleotides agree with TRBD1. Per germline, CDR1 MNHNS and CDR2 SASEGT. Unmatched junction bases numbered 5, after V lost 0 bases and J lost 1 base. The CDR3 spans 16 residues. The CDR3 DNA follows: TGTGCCAGCAGTGAAGCTCGACAGGGTTCGAACACTGAAGCTTTCTTT. Translation gives CASSEARQGSNTEAFF.

The CDR3 DNA sequence: TGTGCCAGCAGTTTTTATAGGACTAGTCAGACCCAGTACTTC. Protein sequence: CASSFYRTSQTQYF. V gene TRBV28 combines with J gene TRBJ2-5; TRBD2 matches at 7 bases. Trimming cost V 3 bases and J 6 bases; bases outside gene matches: 7. The CDR3 is made up of 14 amino acids. CDR1 is MDHEN, CDR2 SYDVKM, per germline.

This clone was observed a few times. The J gene is TRBJ2-3, the V gene TRBV7-3; 8 bases agree with TRBD1. Looked up from germline, CDR1 is SGHTA and CDR2 is FQGTGA. J lost 5 bases, V lost 5 bases, and 9 bases had no gene match. The CDR3 is 15 amino acids. CDR3 in DNA: TGTGCCAGCAGCCGCCGGGGACAGGTGGTAGATACGCAGTATTTT. This encodes CASSRRGQVVDTQYF. Variable domain in full (rest from reference TRBV7-3 and TRBJ2-3): GAGVSQTPSNKVTEKGKYVELRCDPISGHTALYWYRQSLGQGPEFLIYFQGTGAADDSGLPNDRFFAVRPEGSVSTLKIQRTERGDSAVYLCASSRRGQVVDTQYFGPGTRLTVL.

This chain uses TRBV7-9 with TRBJ1-5, with D possibly being TRBD1 (5 bases). V shed 1 base and J shed 5 bases, with 12 bases lying between them. Germline V CDR1 and CDR2: SEHNR, FQNEAQ (reference sequence). The CDR3 contains 15 residues. CDR3: CASSLGTPGDQPQHF. The CDR3 DNA sequence: TGTGCCAGCAGCTTAGGGACCCCGGGGGATCAGCCCCAGCATTTT.